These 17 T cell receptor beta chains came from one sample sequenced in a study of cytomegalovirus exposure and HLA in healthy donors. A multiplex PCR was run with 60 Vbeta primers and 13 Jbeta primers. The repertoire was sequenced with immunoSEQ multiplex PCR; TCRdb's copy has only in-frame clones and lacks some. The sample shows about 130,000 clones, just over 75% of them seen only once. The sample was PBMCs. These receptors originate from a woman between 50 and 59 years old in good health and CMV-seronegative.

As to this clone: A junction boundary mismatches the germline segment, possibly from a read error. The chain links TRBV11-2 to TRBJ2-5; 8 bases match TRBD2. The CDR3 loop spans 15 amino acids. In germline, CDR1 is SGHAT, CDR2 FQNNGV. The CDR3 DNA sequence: TGTGCCAGCAGCTTAGGAGTCCCGGGACTAGGGACTATGGACTTC. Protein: CASSLGVPGLGTMDF. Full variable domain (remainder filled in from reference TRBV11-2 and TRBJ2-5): EAGVAQSPRYKIIEKRQSVAFWCNPISGHATLYWYQQILGQGPKLLIQFQNNGVVDDSQLPKDRFSAERLKGVDSTLKIQPAKLEDSAVYLCASSLGVPGLGTMDFGPGTRLLVL.

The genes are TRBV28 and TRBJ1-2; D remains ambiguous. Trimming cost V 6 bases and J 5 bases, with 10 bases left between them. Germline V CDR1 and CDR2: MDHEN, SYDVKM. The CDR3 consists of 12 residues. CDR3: CASRVQSYGYTF. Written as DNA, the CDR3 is TGTGCCAGCAGAGTACAGAGTTATGGCTACACCTTC.

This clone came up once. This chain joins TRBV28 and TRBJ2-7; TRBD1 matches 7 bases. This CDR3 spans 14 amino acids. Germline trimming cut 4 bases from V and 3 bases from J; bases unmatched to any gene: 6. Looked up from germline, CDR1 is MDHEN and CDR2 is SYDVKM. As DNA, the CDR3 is TGTGCCAGCAGTTCCCCGGGACAGATCTACGAGCAGTACTTC. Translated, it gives CASSSPGQIYEQYF.

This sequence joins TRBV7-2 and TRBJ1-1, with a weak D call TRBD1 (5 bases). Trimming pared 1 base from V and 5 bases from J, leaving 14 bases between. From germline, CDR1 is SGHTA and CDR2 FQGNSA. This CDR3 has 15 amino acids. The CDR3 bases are TGTGCCAGCAGCTTAGAGGCAGGGTGGGGAACTGAAGCTTTCTTT. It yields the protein CASSLEAGWGTEAFF. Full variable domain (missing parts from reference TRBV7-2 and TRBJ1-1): GAGVSQSPSNKVTEKGKDVELRCDPISGHTALYWYRQSLGQGLEFLIYFQGNSAPDKSGLPSDRFSAERTGGSVSTLTIQRTQQEDSAVYLCASSLEAGWGTEAFFGQGTRLTVV.

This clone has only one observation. The CDR3 region is CASSKGQGIYEQYV. In DNA, the CDR3 is TGTGCCAGCAGCAAAGGACAGGGGATCTACGAGCAGTACGTC. This rearrangement joins TRBV7-8 to TRBJ2-7; 9 bases map to TRBD1. CDR3 size: 14 residues. V lost 5 bases, J lost 3 bases, and 5 bases stayed unmatched. The germline CDR1 and CDR2 sequences are SGHVS and FQNEAQ.

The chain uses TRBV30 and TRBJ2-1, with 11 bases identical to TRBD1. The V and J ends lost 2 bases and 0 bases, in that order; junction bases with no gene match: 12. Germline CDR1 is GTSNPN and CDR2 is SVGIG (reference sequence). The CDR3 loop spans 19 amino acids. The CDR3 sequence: CAWSSDWTGGRSSYNEQFF. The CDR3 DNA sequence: TGTGCCTGGAGTAGTGATTGGACAGGGGGCCGTAGCTCCTACAATGAGCAGTTCTTC.

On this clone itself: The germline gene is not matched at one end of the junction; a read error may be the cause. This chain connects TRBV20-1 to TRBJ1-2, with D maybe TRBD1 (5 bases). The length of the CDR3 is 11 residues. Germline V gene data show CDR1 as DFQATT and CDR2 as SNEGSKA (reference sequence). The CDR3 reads CSAGGEIRNDF. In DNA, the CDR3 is TGCAGTGCTGGGGGGGAGATTCGTAACGACTTC.

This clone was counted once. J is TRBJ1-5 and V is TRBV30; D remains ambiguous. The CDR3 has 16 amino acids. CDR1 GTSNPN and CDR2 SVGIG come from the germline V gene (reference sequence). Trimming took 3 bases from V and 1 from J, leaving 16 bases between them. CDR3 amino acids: CAWRPKGGGSNQPQHF. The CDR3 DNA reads TGTGCCTGGAGGCCTAAAGGCGGAGGAAGCAATCAGCCCCAGCATTTT.

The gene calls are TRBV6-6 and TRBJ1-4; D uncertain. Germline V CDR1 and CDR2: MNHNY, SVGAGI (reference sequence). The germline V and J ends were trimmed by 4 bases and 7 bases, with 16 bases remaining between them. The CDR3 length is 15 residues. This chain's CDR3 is CASSSTKDSREKLFF. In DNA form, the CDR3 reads TGTGCCAGCAGTTCGACGAAGGACTCCCGTGAAAAACTGTTTTTT.

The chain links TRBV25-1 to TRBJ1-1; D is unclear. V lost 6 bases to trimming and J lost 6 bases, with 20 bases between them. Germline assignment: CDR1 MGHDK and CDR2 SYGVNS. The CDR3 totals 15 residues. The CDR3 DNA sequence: TGTGCCAGCAGCCCAACCTTCGGGTTTACGGCTGAAGCTTTCTTT. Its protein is CASSPTFGFTAEAFF.

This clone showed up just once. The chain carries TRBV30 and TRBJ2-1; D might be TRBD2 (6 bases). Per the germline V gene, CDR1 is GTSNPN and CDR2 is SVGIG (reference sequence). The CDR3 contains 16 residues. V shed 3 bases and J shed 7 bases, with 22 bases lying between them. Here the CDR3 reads CAWSPGRGRSANEQFF. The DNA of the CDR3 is TGTGCCTGGAGCCCCGGGCGAGGGAGGTCGGCGAATGAGCAGTTCTTC.

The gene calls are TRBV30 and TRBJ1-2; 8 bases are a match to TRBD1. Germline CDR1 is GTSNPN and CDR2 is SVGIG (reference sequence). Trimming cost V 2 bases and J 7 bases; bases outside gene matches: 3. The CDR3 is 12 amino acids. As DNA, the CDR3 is TGTGCCTGGAGTCGCGGGACAGGTGGCTACACCTTC. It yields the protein CAWSRGTGGYTF. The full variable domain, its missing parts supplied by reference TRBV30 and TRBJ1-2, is SQTIHQWPATLVQPVGSPLSLECTVEGTSNPNLYWYRQAAGRGLQLLFYSVGIGQISSEVPQNLSASRPQDRQFILSSKKLLLSDSGFYLCAWSRGTGGYTFGSGTRLTVV.

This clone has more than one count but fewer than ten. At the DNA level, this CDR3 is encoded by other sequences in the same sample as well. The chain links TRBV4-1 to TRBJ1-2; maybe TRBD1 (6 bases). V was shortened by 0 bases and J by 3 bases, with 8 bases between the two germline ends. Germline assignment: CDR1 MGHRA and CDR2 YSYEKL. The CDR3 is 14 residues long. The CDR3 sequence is CASSQETGDYGYTF. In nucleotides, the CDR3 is TGCGCCAGCAGCCAAGAGACAGGAGACTATGGCTACACCTTC.

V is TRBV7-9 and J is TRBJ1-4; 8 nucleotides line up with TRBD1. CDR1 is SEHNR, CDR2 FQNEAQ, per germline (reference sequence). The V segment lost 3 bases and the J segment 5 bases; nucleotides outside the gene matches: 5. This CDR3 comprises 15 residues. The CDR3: CASSLVQGGNEKLFF. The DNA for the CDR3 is TGTGCCAGCAGCTTGGTACAGGGGGGAAATGAAAAACTGTTTTTT. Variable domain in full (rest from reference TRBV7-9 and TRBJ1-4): DTGVSQNPRHKITKRGQNVTFRCDPISEHNRLYWYRQTLGQGPEFLTYFQNEAQLEKSRLLSDRFSAERPKGSFSTLEIQRTEQGDSAMYLCASSLVQGGNEKLFFGSGTQLSVL.

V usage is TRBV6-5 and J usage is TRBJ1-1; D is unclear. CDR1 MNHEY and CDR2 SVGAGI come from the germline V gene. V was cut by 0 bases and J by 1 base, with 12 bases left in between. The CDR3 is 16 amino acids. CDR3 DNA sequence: TGTGCCAGCAGTTACTCGACTTTAAAGAGGAACACTGAAGCTTTCTTT. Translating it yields CASSYSTLKRNTEAFF.

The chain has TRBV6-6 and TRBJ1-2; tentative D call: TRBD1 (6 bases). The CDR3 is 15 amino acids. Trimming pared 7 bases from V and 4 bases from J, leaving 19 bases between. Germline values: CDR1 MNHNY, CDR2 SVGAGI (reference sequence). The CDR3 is CASIPPAGVVYGYTF. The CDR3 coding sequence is TGTGCCAGCATCCCCCCGGCAGGGGTGGTCTATGGCTACACCTTC.

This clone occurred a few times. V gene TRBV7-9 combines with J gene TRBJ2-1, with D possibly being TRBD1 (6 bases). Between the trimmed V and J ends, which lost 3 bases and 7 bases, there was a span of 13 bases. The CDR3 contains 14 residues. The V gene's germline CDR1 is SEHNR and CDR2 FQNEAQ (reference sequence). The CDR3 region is CASSFGRGWNEQFF. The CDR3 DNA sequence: TGTGCCAGCAGCTTCGGCAGGGGATGGAATGAGCAGTTCTTC.